This T cell receptor (beta chain) was sequenced during a study of cytomegalovirus exposure and HLA in healthy donors. The donors gave bone marrow, and they were healthy. The PCR was carried out with 60 Vbeta primers and 13 Jbeta primers. Original processing notes: An analysis performed later counted roughly 80 million unique TCR beta chains (approximately 10 million of them shared). The data were produced by immunoSEQ multiplex PCR, yet TCRdb's version contains in-frame clones alone and is incomplete. V, J and clone size derive from that table, while D and trimming were established from the DNA sequence. The sample lists about 190,000 clones, approximately 84% seen once, with approximately 2.9% in the top ten. Comments on this clone: Its antigen remains unidentified.

The study, taken as a whole, reports: Cytomegalovirus status, reportedly, was diagnosed with high specificity and sensitivity by the classifier.

Germline loops: CDR1 MNHNY, CDR2 SVGAGI (reference sequence). V lost 6 bases, J lost 2 bases, and 15 bases lay in between. The CDR3 sequence is 15 residues long. Sample: PBMCs. This TCR came from a woman in her 50s in good health and CMV-seropositive. This sequence joins TRBV6-6 and TRBJ2-3; possible D gene TRBD1, 6 bases. The DNA for the CDR3 is TGTGCCAGCAGAGAACCCGGACAGTCCACAGATACGCAGTATTTT. It translates to CASREPGQSTDTQYF.